This T cell receptor beta chain was identified during a study of OX40 agonist ivuxolimab in advanced cancers. Profiled with immunoSEQ multiplex PCR; TCRdb holds only in-frame clones, not every one. The sample holds 70,000 to 90,000 clones, roughly 87% seen once. CDR3 size: 15 residues. The germline CDR1 and CDR2 sequences are SGHNT and YYREEE (reference sequence). Note on this clone: At one end the junction does not follow the germline gene, possibly because of a read error.

The sequences come from CD4+ or CD8+ T cells sorted from blood, collected in a trial of the OX40 agonist ivuxolimab. The clonotype comes from an adult with an advanced solid tumor such as melanoma, head and neck, liver or kidney cancer. The chain employs TRBV5-4 and TRBJ2-5, with D perhaps given as TRBD1 or TRBD2 (5 bases each). CDR3 sequence reads: CASTLGVSFQETQYF. Written as DNA, the CDR3 is TGTGCCAGCACCTTGGGGGTCTCCTTCCAAGAGACCCAGTACTTC.